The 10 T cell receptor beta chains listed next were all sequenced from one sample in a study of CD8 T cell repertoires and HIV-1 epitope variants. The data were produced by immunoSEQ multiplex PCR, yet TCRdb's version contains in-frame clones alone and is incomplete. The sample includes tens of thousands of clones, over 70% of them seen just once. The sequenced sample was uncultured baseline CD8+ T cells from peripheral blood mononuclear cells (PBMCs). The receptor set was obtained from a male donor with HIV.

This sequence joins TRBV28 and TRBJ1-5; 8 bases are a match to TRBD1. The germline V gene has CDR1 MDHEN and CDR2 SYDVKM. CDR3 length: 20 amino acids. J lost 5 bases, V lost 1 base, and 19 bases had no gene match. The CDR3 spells CASSLYGGGPGQGNDQPQHF. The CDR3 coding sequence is TGTGCCAGCAGTTTATATGGGGGGGGCCCCGGACAGGGCAACGATCAGCCCCAGCATTTT. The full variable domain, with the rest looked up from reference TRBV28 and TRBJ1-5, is DVKVTQSSRYLVKRTGEKVFLECVQDMDHENMFWYRQDPGLGLRLIYFSYDVKMKEKGDIPEGYSVSREKKERFSLILESASTNQTSMYLCASSLYGGGPGQGNDQPQHFGDGTRLSIL.

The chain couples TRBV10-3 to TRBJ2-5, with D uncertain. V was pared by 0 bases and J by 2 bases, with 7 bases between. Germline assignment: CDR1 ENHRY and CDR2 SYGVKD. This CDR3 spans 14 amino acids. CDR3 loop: CAISESGRQETQYF. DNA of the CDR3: TGTGCCATCAGTGAGTCGGGCCGGCAAGAGACCCAGTACTTC.

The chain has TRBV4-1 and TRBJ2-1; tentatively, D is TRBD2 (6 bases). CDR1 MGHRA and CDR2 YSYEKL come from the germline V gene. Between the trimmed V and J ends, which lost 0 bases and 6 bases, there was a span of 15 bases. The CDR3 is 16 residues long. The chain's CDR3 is CASSQDTGTRLNEQFF. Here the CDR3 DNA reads TGCGCCAGCAGCCAAGATACCGGGACTCGACTCAATGAGCAGTTCTTC.

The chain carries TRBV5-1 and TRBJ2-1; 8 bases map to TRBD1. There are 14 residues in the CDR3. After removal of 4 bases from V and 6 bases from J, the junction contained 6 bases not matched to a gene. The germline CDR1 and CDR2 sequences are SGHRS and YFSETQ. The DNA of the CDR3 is TGCGCCAGCAGCCCACAGGGGGGCTCCAATGAGCAGTTCTTC. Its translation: CASSPQGGSNEQFF.

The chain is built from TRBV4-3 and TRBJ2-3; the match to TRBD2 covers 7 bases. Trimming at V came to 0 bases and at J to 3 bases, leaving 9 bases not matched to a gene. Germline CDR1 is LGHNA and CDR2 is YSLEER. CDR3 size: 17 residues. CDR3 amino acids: CASSQDFLGGGTDTQYF. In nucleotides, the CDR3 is TGCGCCAGCAGCCAAGATTTCCTGGGCGGGGGAACAGATACGCAGTATTTT.

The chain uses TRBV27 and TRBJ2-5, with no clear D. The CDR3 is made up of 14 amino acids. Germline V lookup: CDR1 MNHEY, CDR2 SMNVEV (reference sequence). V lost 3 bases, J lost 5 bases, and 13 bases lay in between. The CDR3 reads CASSLLGEAETQYF. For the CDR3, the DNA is TGTGCCAGCAGTTTGTTGGGCGAGGCGGAGACCCAGTACTTC.

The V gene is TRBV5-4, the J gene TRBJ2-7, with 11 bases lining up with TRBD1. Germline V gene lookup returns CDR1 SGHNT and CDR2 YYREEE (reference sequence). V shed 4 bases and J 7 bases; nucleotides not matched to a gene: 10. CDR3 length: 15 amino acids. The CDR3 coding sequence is TGTGCCAGCAGCCTAACGGGACAGGGGGTTTATGAGCAGTACTTC. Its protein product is CASSLTGQGVYEQYF. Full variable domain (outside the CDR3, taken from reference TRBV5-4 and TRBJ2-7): ETGVTQSPTHLIKTRGQQVTLRCSSQSGHNTVSWYQQALGQGPQFIFQYYREEENGRGNFPPRFSGLQFPNYSSELNVNALELDDSALYLCASSLTGQGVYEQYFGPGTRLTVT.

This CDR3 is CASSSFLTYNEQFF. Here the CDR3 DNA reads TGTGCCAGCAGCTCATTCTTGACCTACAATGAGCAGTTCTTC. This rearrangement joins TRBV7-2 to TRBJ2-1; no definite D call. The V end lost 4 bases, the J end lost 2 bases, and 9 bases lay between the germline ends. CDR1 is SGHTA and CDR2 is FQGNSA in the germline V gene. The CDR3 sequence is 14 residues long.

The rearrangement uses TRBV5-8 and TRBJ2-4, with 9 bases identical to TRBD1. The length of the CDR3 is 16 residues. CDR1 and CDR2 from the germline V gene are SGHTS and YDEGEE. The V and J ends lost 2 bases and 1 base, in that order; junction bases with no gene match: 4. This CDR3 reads CASSLFGQGAKNIQYF. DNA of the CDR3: TGTGCCAGCAGCTTATTCGGACAGGGGGCCAAAAACATTCAGTACTTC.

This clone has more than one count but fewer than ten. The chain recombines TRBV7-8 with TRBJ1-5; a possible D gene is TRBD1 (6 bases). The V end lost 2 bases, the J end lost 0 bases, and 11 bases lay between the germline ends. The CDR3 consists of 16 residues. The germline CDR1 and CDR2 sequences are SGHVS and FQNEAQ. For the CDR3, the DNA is TGTGCCAGCAGCTTACTAACAGGGATTAGCAATCAGCCCCAGCATTTT. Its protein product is CASSLLTGISNQPQHF. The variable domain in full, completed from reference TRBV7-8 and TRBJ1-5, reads GAGVSQSPRYKVAKRGQDVALRCDPISGHVSLFWYQQALGQGPEFLTYFQNEAQLDKSGLPSDRFFAERPEGSVSTLKIQRTQQEDSAVYLCASSLLTGISNQPQHFGDGTRLSIL.